Listed here are 11 T cell receptor beta chains from one sample, sequenced in a study of T cell repertoires in aging, cancer and after chemotherapy (dated by TCRdb to the late 2010s). Instrument used: Illumina MiSeq. Rearranged TRB sequences spanning V, D and J segments were amplified by multiplex touch-down PCR using a mixed TRB-A/B primer pool. In TCRdb, the public reads were trimmed at Q25 with fastp and aligned with MiXCR, with productive beta chains retained. Every entry covers one CDR3 protein and lists the most common genes and DNA from its rows. This sample comprises about 9,000 distinct CDR3 sequences, 23% of them detected only once. Roughly 15% of the sample is taken by the ten largest. TCR beta rearrangements were amplified from genomic DNA isolated from peripheral blood, not from sorted cells or RNA. Material: blood. These TCRs come from a human donor with a blood cancer. The donor label of this sample is uncertain.

The chain combines TRBV19 with TRBJ1-3; D might be TRBD1 (5 bases). This CDR3 spans 13 amino acids. With 8 bases removed from V and 7 bases from J, the gap between germline ends came to 15 bases. The germline V gene has CDR1 LNHDA and CDR2 SQIVND (reference sequence). CDR3 coding DNA: TGTGCCAGTGGTTCTTGGGGGGGGAACACCATATATTTT. It translates to CASGSWGGNTIYF.

For the CDR3, the DNA is TGTGCCAGCGGGCCTAAGTCCGGTTCGTACGAGCAGTACTTC. It is translated as CASGPKSGSYEQYF. The gene calls are TRBV6-5 and TRBJ2-7; D is unresolved. Germline loops: CDR1 MNHEY, CDR2 SVGAGI. V was trimmed by 8 bases and J by 4 bases, leaving 18 bases between them. CDR3 size: 14 residues.

The V call is TRBV30, the J call TRBJ1-3; no clear D gene. Germline V lookup: CDR1 GTSNPN, CDR2 SVGIG (reference sequence). The CDR3 is made up of 15 amino acids. V gave up 2 bases and J gave up 8 bases, with 19 bases separating them. The chain's CDR3 is CAWSRAGGTLHTIYF. The CDR3 DNA is TGTGCCTGGAGTAGAGCAGGCGGAACCCTTCACACCATATATTTT. Drawing the rest from reference TRBV30 and TRBJ1-3, the complete variable domain is SQTIHQWPATLVQPVGSPLSLECTVEGTSNPNLYWYRQAAGRGLQLLFYSVGIGQISSEVPQNLSASRPQDRQFILSSKKLLLSDSGFYLCAWSRAGGTLHTIYFGEGSWLTVV.

This clonotype occurred a few times. V gene TRBV7-9 combines with J gene TRBJ1-2; 10 nucleotides match TRBD1. V lost 5 bases, J lost 4 bases, and 7 bases stayed unmatched. CDR3 length equals 15 residues. Germline assignment: CDR1 SEHNR and CDR2 FQNEAQ (reference sequence). The CDR3 here is CASSTRQGARYGYTF. CDR3 coding DNA: TGTGCCAGCAGCACCCGACAGGGGGCGCGCTATGGCTACACCTTC.

This clonotype turned up a few times. This chain uses TRBV5-6 with TRBJ1-2; D perhaps matches TRBD1 (5 bases). This CDR3 contains 15 residues. CDR1 SGHDT and CDR2 YYEEEE come from the germline V gene. Trimming pared 0 bases from V and 9 bases from J, leaving 18 bases between. CDR3 in amino acids: CASSLGQGYLNSYTF. In DNA form, the CDR3 reads TGTGCCAGCAGCTTGGGCCAGGGTTATCTGAATAGCTACACCTTC.

This clonotype was counted only a few times. The chain couples TRBV5-1 to TRBJ2-2; D call uncertain. V was shortened by 5 bases and J by 5 bases, with 7 bases between the two germline ends. The length of the CDR3 is 12 residues. CDR1 is SGHRS and CDR2 is YFSETQ in the germline V gene. As DNA, the CDR3 is TGCGCCAGCAGTAGAACAACCGGGGAGCTGTTTTTT. Translation: CASSRTTGELFF.

This chain connects TRBV30 to TRBJ1-1, with D possibly matching TRBD1 (5 bases). Trimming removed 5 bases at V and 3 bases at J, with 22 bases between. Germline-derived CDR1 and CDR2 are GTSNPN and SVGIG (reference sequence). This CDR3 spans 16 amino acids. For the CDR3, the DNA is TGTGCCTGGGAGGGAGCCCGGGGCTATTGGGACACTGAAGCTTTCTTT. Residues: CAWEGARGYWDTEAFF.

Sample share makes this clonotype medium-sized. This chain joins TRBV29-1 and TRBJ2-3, with 9 bases fitting TRBD2. Trimming cost V 3 bases and J 6 bases; bases outside gene matches: 10. Germline loops: CDR1 SQVTM, CDR2 ANQGSEA. This CDR3 contains 15 residues. CDR3 sequence: CSVDYLAGRPDTQYF. CDR3 coding DNA: TGCAGCGTTGATTATCTAGCGGGGAGGCCCGATACGCAGTATTTT.

The chain uses TRBV12-3 or TRBV12-4 and TRBJ2-1, with 8 bases fitting TRBD2. Unmatched junction bases numbered 9, after V lost 3 bases and J lost 5 bases. This CDR3 comprises 16 residues. The CDR3 is CASSFYTSGLNNEQFF. In DNA form, the CDR3 reads TGTGCCAGCAGTTTTTATACTAGCGGACTCAACAATGAGCAGTTCTTC.

In its sample, this clonotype is medium-sized. The rearrangement links TRBV30 to TRBJ2-7; unclear D gene. This CDR3 spans 11 amino acids. Per the germline V gene, CDR1 is GTSNPN and CDR2 is SVGIG (reference sequence). The V end lost 3 bases, the J end lost 7 bases, and 10 bases lay between the germline ends. The CDR3 DNA reads TGTGCCTGGAGCCAAAAGTCTGAGCAGTACTTC. This codes for CAWSQKSEQYF.

CDR3 residues: CASSTNNEQFF. The CDR3 DNA sequence: TGTGCCAGCAGCACTAACAATGAGCAGTTCTTC. The genes are TRBV6-2 or TRBV6-3 and TRBJ2-1; no clear D gene. The CDR3 has 11 amino acids. Between the trimmed V and J ends, which lost 6 bases and 5 bases, there was a span of 5 bases. CDR1 and CDR2 from the germline V gene are MNHEY and SVGEGT.